The TCR beta chain under discussion was sequenced for a study of blood T cell repertoires in COVID-19. Study background: The cDNA or gDNA used as material had been derived from T cells, B-cell-depleted T cells, or PBMCs.

Authors' data handling: Reference gene primer amplification in the assay estimated nucleated cell counts. Method: immunoSEQ multiplex PCR; TCRdb's copy keeps in-frame clones and lacks some. V and J calls and clone size are as listed in that table; D and trimming were resolved from the DNA. Altogether approximately 90,000 clones are present, about nine tenths being singletons, with the ten largest covering roughly 0.51%. Germline V gene lookup returns CDR1 SGHRS and CDR2 YFSETQ. V shed 4 bases and J 1 base; nucleotides not matched to a gene: 4. This CDR3 is built from 15 residues. This clone has only one observation.

The sequenced material came from peripheral blood. The chain uses TRBV5-1 and TRBJ2-2; 7 nucleotides agree with TRBD1. This sequence was found in a man between 60 and 75 years old with acute or convalescent COVID-19. The CDR3 DNA is TGCGCCAGCAGCGCCCGGGACAGGAACACCGGGGAGCTGTTTTTT. Residues: CASSARDRNTGELFF.